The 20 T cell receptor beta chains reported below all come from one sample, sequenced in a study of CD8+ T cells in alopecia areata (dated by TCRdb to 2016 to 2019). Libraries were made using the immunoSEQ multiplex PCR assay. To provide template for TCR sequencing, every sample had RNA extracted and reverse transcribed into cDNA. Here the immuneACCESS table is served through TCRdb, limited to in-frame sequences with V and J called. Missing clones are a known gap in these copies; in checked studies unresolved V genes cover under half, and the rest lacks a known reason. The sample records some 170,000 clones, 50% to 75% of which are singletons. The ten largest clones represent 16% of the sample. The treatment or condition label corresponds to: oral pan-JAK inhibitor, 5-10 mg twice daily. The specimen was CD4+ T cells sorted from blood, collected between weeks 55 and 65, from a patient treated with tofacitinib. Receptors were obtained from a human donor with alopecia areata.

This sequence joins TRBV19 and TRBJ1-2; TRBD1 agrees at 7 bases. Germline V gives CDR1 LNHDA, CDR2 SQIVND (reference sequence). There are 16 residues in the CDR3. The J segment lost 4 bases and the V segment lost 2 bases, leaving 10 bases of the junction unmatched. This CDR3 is CASSITARDSLYGYTF. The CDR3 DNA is TGTGCCAGTAGTATAACAGCCCGGGACAGCCTCTATGGCTACACCTTC.

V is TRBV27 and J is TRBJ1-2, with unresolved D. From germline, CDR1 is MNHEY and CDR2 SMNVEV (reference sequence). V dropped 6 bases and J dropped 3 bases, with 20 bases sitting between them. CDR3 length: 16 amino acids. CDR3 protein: CASSRVSGSQYYGYTF. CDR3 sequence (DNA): TGTGCCAGCAGCCGCGTTTCCGGCAGCCAATACTATGGCTACACCTTC.

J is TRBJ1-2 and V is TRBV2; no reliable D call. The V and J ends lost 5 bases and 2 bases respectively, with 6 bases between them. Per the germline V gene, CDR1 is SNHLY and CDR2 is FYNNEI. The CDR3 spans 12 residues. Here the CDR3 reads CASSLSNYGYTF. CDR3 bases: TGTGCCAGCAGTCTCAGCAACTATGGCTACACCTTC. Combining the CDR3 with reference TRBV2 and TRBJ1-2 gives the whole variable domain EPEVTQTPSHQVTQMGQEVILRCVPISNHLYFYWYRQILGQKVEFLVSFYNNEISEKSEIFDDQFSVERPDGSNFTLKIRSTKLEDSAMYFCASSLSNYGYTFGSGTRLTVV.

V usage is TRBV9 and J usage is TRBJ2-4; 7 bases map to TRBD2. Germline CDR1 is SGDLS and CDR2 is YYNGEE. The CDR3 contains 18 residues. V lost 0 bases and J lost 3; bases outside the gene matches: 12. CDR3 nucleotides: TGTGCCAGCAGCGTAGACAACCCTTGGACGGGGGGCAAAAACATTCAGTACTTC. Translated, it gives CASSVDNPWTGGKNIQYF.

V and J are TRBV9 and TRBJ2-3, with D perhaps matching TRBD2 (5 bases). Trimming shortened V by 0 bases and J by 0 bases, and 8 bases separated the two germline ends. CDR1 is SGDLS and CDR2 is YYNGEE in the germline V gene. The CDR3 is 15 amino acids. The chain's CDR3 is CASSVGTSSTDTQYF. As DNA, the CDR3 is TGTGCCAGCAGCGTAGGGACTTCTAGCACAGATACGCAGTATTTT.

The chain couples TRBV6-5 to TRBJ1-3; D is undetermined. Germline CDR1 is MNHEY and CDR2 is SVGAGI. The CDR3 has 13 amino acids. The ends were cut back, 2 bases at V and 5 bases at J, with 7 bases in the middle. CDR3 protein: CASSYGERNTIYF. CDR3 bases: TGTGCCAGCAGTTACGGGGAAAGAAACACCATATATTTT.

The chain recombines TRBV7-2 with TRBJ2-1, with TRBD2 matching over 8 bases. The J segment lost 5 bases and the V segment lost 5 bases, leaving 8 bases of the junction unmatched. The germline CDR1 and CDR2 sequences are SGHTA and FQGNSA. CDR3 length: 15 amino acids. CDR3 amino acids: CASSASGGGHNEQFF. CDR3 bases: TGTGCCAGCAGCGCCTCTGGCGGGGGGCACAATGAGCAGTTCTTC. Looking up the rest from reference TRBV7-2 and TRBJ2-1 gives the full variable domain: GAGVSQSPSNKVTEKGKDVELRCDPISGHTALYWYRQSLGQGLEFLIYFQGNSAPDKSGLPSDRFSAERTGGSVSTLTIQRTQQEDSAVYLCASSASGGGHNEQFFGPGTRLTVL.

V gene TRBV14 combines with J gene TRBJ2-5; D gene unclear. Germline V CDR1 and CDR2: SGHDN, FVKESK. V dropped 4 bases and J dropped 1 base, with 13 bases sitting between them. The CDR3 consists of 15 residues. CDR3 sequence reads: CASSLRTPSQETQYF. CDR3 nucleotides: TGTGCCAGCAGCCTCAGGACCCCAAGCCAAGAGACCCAGTACTTC.

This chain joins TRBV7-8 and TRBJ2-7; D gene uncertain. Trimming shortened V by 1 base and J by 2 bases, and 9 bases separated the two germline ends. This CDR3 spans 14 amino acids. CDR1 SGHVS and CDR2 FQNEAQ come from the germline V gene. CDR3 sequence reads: CASSLGRRPYEQYF. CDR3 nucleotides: TGTGCCAGCAGCTTAGGTAGACGTCCCTACGAGCAGTACTTC.

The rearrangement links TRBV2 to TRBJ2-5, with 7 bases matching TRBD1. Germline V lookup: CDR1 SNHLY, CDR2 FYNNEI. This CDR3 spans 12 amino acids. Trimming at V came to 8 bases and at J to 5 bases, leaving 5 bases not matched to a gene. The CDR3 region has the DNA TGTGCCAGCGACAGGGCACAGGAGACCCAGTACTTC. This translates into CASDRAQETQYF. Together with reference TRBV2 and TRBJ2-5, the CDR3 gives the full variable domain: EPEVTQTPSHQVTQMGQEVILRCVPISNHLYFYWYRQILGQKVEFLVSFYNNEISEKSEIFDDQFSVERPDGSNFTLKIRSTKLEDSAMYFCASDRAQETQYFGPGTRLLVL.

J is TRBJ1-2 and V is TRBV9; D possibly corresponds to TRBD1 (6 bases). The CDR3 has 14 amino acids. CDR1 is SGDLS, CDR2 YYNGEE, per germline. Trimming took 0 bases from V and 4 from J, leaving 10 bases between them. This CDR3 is CASSVEETGYGYTF. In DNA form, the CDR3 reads TGTGCCAGCAGCGTAGAAGAGACAGGCTATGGCTACACCTTC.

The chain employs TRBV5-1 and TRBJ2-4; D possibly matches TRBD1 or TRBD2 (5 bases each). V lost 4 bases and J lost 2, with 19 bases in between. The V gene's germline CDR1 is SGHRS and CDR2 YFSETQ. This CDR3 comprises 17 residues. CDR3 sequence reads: CASSPSRGEGPKNIQYF. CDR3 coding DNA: TGCGCCAGCAGCCCGTCGCGAGGAGAGGGACCCAAAAACATTCAGTACTTC.

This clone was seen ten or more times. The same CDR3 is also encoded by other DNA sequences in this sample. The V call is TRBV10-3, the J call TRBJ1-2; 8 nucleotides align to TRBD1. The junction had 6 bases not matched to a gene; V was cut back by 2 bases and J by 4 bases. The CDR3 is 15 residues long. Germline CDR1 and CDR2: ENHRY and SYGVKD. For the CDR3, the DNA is TGTGCCATCAGTGAGGGCCAGGGGGCGAGCTATGGCTACACCTTC. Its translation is CAISEGQGASYGYTF.

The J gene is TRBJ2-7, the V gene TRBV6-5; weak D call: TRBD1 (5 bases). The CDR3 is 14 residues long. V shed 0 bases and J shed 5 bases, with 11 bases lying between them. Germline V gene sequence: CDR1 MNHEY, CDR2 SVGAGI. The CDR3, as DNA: TGTGCCAGCAGTTACTCAGCAGGGTGGAACGAGCAGTACTTC. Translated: CASSYSAGWNEQYF.

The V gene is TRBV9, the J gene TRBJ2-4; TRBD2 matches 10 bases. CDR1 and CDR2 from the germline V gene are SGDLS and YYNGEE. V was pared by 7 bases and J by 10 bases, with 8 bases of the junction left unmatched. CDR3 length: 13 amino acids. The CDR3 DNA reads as TGTGCCAGCGACTCCGGGACTAGCGATATTCAGTACTTC. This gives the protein CASDSGTSDIQYF.

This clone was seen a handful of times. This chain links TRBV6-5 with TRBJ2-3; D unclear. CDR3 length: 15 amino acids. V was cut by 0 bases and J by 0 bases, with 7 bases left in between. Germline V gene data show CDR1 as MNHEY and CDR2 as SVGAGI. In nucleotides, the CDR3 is TGTGCCAGCAGTTACTCGGGCAGTAGCACAGATACGCAGTATTTT. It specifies CASSYSGSSTDTQYF.

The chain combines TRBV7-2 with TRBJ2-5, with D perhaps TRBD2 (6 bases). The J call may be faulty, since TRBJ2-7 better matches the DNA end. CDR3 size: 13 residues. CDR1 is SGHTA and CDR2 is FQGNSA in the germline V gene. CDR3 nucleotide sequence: TGTGCCAGCAGCTGGACTATACAGTACGAGCAGTACTTC. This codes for CASSWTIQYEQYF.

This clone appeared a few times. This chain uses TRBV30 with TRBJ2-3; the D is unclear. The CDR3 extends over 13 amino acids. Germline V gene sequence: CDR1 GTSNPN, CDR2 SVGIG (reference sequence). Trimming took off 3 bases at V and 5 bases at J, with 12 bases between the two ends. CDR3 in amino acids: CAWSANLGDTQYF. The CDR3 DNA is TGTGCCTGGAGCGCAAATCTGGGAGATACGCAGTATTTT.

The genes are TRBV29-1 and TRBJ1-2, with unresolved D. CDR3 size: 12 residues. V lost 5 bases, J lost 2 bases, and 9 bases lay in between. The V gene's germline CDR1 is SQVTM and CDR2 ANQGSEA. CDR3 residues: CSVLVRNYGYTF. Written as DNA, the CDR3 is TGCAGCGTTCTGGTCAGGAACTATGGCTACACCTTC.

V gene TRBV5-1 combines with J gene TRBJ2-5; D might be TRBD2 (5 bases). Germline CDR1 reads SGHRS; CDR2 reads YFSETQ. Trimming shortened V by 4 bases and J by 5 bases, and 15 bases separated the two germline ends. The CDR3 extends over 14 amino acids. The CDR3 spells CASSNGEVGETQYF. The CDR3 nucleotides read TGCGCCAGCAGCAACGGGGAAGTGGGGGAGACCCAGTACTTC.